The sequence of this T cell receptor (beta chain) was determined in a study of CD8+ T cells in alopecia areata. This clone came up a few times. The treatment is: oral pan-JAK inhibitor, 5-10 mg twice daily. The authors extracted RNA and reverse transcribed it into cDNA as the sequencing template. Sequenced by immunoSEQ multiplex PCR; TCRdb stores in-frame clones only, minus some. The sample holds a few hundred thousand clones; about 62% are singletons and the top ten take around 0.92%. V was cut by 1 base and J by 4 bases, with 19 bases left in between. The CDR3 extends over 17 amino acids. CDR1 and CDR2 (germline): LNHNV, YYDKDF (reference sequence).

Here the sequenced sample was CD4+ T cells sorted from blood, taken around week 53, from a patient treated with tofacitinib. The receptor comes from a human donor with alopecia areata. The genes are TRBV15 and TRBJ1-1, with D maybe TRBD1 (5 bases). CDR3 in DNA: TGTGCCACCAGCAGAGGTGGTCCAGGGAGGGGAGGCACTGAAGCTTTCTTT. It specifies CATSRGGPGRGGTEAFF.